A single sample is the source of the 22 T cell receptor beta chains below, sequenced in a study of blood T cell repertoires in COVID-19. Here immunoSEQ multiplex PCR was the method, and the copy in TCRdb shows in-frame clones only, minus some. The sample records 350,000 to 400,000 clones, 85% to 90% being singletons. The sample comprised PBMCs or T cells enriched from blood (not recorded which). All receptors come from a woman aged 18-29 years who had recovered from COVID-19.

V usage is TRBV15 and J usage is TRBJ2-3; D possibly corresponds to TRBD2 (5 bases). Germline CDR1 LNHNV, CDR2 YYDKDF (reference sequence). The CDR3 covers 16 residues. V shed 0 bases and J shed 1 base, with 11 bases lying between them. CDR3 sequence: CATSRDGIGGTDTQYF. CDR3 in DNA: TGTGCCACCAGCAGAGATGGAATCGGGGGCACAGATACGCAGTATTTT.

The V gene is TRBV2, the J gene TRBJ1-4; D is uncertain. V was cut by 6 bases and J by 7 bases, with 9 bases left in between. CDR1 SNHLY and CDR2 FYNNEI come from the germline V gene. The CDR3 contains 12 residues. The CDR3 loop reads CASSERIEKLFF. The CDR3 coding sequence is TGTGCCAGCAGCGAGAGGATTGAAAAACTGTTTTTT.

This clone showed up just a few times. This chain uses TRBV9 with TRBJ2-7, with 8 bases fitting TRBD2. CDR3 length: 15 amino acids. V lost 0 bases to trimming and J lost 4 bases; unmatched junction nucleotides: 6. Per the germline V gene, CDR1 is SGDLS and CDR2 is YYNGEE. The chain's CDR3 is CASSVGGTRSYEQYF. The CDR3 DNA reads as TGTGCCAGCAGCGTAGGGGGGACTAGGTCTTACGAGCAGTACTTC.

The V gene is TRBV5-4, the J gene TRBJ2-2; 11 bases agree with TRBD2. Germline V lookup: CDR1 SGHNT, CDR2 YYREEE (reference sequence). CDR3 size: 17 residues. V was clipped by 9 bases and J by 1 base; unmatched bases: 11. CDR3 in amino acids: CAIHTAGTSGNTGELFF. In DNA, the CDR3 is TGTGCCATCCACACAGCCGGGACTAGCGGGAACACCGGGGAGCTGTTTTTT.

The rearrangement joins TRBV27 to TRBJ1-6; D not certain. The CDR3 sequence is 13 residues long. Germline loops: CDR1 MNHEY, CDR2 SMNVEV (reference sequence). With 0 bases removed from V and 10 bases from J, the gap between germline ends came to 7 bases. CDR3 amino acids: CASSLSPESPLHF. As DNA, the CDR3 is TGTGCCAGCAGTTTATCACCTGAGTCACCCCTCCACTTT.

This rearrangement joins TRBV5-6 to TRBJ2-3, with 7 positions matching TRBD1. The ends lost 1 base at V and 3 bases at J; junction bases unmatched: 11. This CDR3 contains 17 residues. Germline loops: CDR1 SGHDT, CDR2 YYEEEE. DNA of the CDR3: TGTGCCAGCAGCTTGCCAGCCGACAGGGCCCTAACAGATACGCAGTATTTT. Residues: CASSLPADRALTDTQYF.

In DNA, the CDR3 is TGTGCCAGTAGTATCGGAGCGGGGGGATTCGGGACCCAGTACTTC. Protein: CASSIGAGGFGTQYF. The chain employs TRBV19 and TRBJ2-5; 9 nucleotides agree with TRBD2. Germline CDR1 and CDR2: LNHDA and SQIVND (reference sequence). Losses at the gene ends were 3 bases for V and 7 bases for J; bases not matched to a gene: 9. CDR3 length equals 15 residues.

The V gene is TRBV19, the J gene TRBJ1-2; 9 nucleotides match TRBD1. The CDR3 runs 14 residues. Germline CDR1 reads LNHDA; CDR2 reads SQIVND (reference sequence). Trimming removed 7 bases from V and 7 bases from J; junction bases left unmatched: 10. CDR3 in DNA: TGTGCCAGTACACCTTATGGGACAGGGTCTGGCTACACCTTC. It is translated as CASTPYGTGSGYTF.

The chain couples TRBV27 to TRBJ2-7; D possibly corresponds to TRBD1 (5 bases). The CDR3 sequence is 15 residues long. V was trimmed by 2 bases and J by 0 bases, leaving 11 bases between them. Germline CDR1 reads MNHEY; CDR2 reads SMNVEV (reference sequence). CDR3 in DNA: TGTGCCAGCAGTTTAAGGGGCAGACTCTCCTACGAGCAGTACTTC. Protein: CASSLRGRLSYEQYF.

The genes are TRBV7-3 and TRBJ2-1; D might be TRBD2 (5 bases). V lost 2 bases, J lost 7 bases, and 9 bases lay in between. Germline V lookup: CDR1 SGHTA, CDR2 FQGTGA. The CDR3 is 13 amino acids. DNA for the CDR3: TGTGCCAGCAGCTTATCTGGCGGGAATGAGCAGTTCTTC. Translation gives CASSLSGGNEQFF.

The genes are TRBV5-4 and TRBJ2-1; D gene unclear. Germline V CDR1 and CDR2: SGHNT, YYREEE (reference sequence). V was clipped by 6 bases and J by 3 bases, with 10 bases between them. The CDR3 totals 13 residues. The CDR3 DNA is TGTGCCAGCACGACACCAGGCTACAATGAGCAGTTCTTC. It codes for CASTTPGYNEQFF.

The chain couples TRBV7-2 to TRBJ1-3; the match to TRBD1 covers 12 bases. Germline V CDR1 and CDR2: SGHTA, FQGNSA. This CDR3 has 15 amino acids. Trimming removed 5 bases from V and 5 bases from J; junction bases left unmatched: 4. CDR3 amino acids: CASSPGTGGRNTIYF. For the CDR3, the DNA is TGTGCCAGCAGCCCAGGGACAGGGGGCAGAAACACCATATATTTT.

The chain uses TRBV6-4 and TRBJ2-2; no clear D gene. Trimming removed 0 bases from V and 5 bases from J, with 10 bases in between. The CDR3 extends over 15 amino acids. The germline V gene encodes CDR1 MRHNA and CDR2 SNTAGT. The CDR3 spells CASSDSMELTGELFF. CDR3 DNA: TGTGCCAGCAGTGACTCGATGGAGTTAACCGGGGAGCTGTTTTTT.

This chain joins TRBV6-5 and TRBJ1-6; the D gene is possibly TRBD1 (6 bases). Germline values: CDR1 MNHEY, CDR2 SVGAGI. V was pared by 2 bases and J by 8 bases, with 16 bases between. The CDR3 extends over 16 amino acids. The CDR3 DNA reads TGTGCCAGCAGTTACCCCGGGACCTCAGGGGATTCACCCCTCCACTTT. Protein: CASSYPGTSGDSPLHF.

This chain uses TRBV7-3 with TRBJ1-2, with D maybe TRBD1 (6 bases). This CDR3 contains 13 residues. V was pared by 2 bases and J by 6 bases, with 10 bases between. In germline, CDR1 is SGHTA, CDR2 FQGTGA. The CDR3 here is CASSLYEGDGYTF. The DNA for the CDR3 is TGTGCCAGCAGCTTATACGAGGGGGATGGCTACACCTTC.

V and J are TRBV15 and TRBJ1-4, with a tentative D call TRBD1 (5 bases). The CDR3 consists of 15 residues. V was cut by 3 bases and J by 7 bases, with 15 bases left in between. In germline, CDR1 is LNHNV, CDR2 YYDKDF (reference sequence). In DNA form, the CDR3 reads TGTGCCACCAGCAGCCAGGGAGGGCCTGGTGAAAAACTGTTTTTT. Translated, it gives CATSSQGGPGEKLFF.

A single count supports this clone. The chain uses TRBV3-1 (or the pseudogene TRBV3-2) and TRBJ1-2; D not certain. The CDR3 consists of 13 residues. V lost 1 base, J lost 8 bases, and 11 bases lay in between. Germline V gives CDR1 LGHDT, CDR2 YNNKEL (reference sequence). For the CDR3, the DNA is TGTGCCAGCAGCCAAGGAAGCGGGTGGGGCTACACCTTC. This encodes CASSQGSGWGYTF.

The genes are TRBV7-9 and TRBJ2-3, with 8 bases fitting TRBD1. Unmatched junction bases numbered 4, after V lost 3 bases and J lost 2 bases. Germline V CDR1 and CDR2: SEHNR, FQNEAQ (reference sequence). CDR3 length equals 15 residues. The CDR3 DNA reads TGTGCCAGCAGCTTCCAGGGGGCGGTCACAGATACGCAGTATTTT. It yields the protein CASSFQGAVTDTQYF.

This chain links TRBV6-5 with TRBJ1-5, with a tentative D call TRBD1 (5 bases). Per germline, CDR1 MNHEY and CDR2 SVGAGI. There are 13 residues in the CDR3. V lost 5 bases and J lost 12, with 17 bases in between. CDR3 protein: CASSPTQGRDQHF. CDR3 coding DNA: TGTGCCAGCAGTCCAACTCAGGGAAGGGACCAGCATTTT.

The chain carries TRBV18 and TRBJ1-1; D gene unclear. V gave up 5 bases and J gave up 7 bases, with 11 bases separating them. The CDR3 is 12 residues long. CDR1 is KGHSH, CDR2 LQKENI, per germline. The DNA for the CDR3 is TGTGCCAGCTCAAAAGATCGGTTTGAAGCTTTCTTT. Amino acids: CASSKDRFEAFF.

To note about this clone: The junction differs from germline at one of its ends, possibly a read error. This sequence joins TRBV11-2 and TRBJ2-7; 12 positions match TRBD2. The CDR3 extends over 17 amino acids. Germline-derived CDR1 and CDR2 are SGHAT and FQNNGV. The CDR3 protein is CASSPTPVETSGGPANF. The CDR3 nucleotides are TGTGCCAGCAGTCCTACACCGGTGGAGACTAGCGGGGGCCCAGCCAACTTC.

The CDR3 coding sequence is TGTGCCAGCAGGACAGGGTATAATTCACCCCTCCACTTT. This translates into CASRTGYNSPLHF. J is TRBJ1-6 and V is TRBV28; 7 bases match TRBD1. Germline CDR1 MDHEN, CDR2 SYDVKM. The CDR3 extends over 13 amino acids. The trim removed 6 bases at V and 4 bases at J, leaving 0 bases unmatched.